This TCR beta chain originates from a study of T cell responses to AZD1222 COVID-19 vaccine. Findings and limits, study-wide: Recipients of two AZD1222 doses showed rising Spike-specific TCR breadth and depth. The study found vaccine-associated CD4 TCRs spanning spike, dominant at 160-218 and 743-854. White British people made up most donors, females outnumbered males, and clonal diversity was possibly underestimated. Just 5 to 7 AZD1222 recipients tested seropositive at baseline.

The trim removed 3 bases at V and 0 bases at J, leaving 2 bases unmatched. Germline-derived CDR1 and CDR2 are SGDLS and YYNGEE. The CDR3 has 14 amino acids. With respect to this clone: Its antigen is unidentified.

Generated by immunoSEQ multiplex PCR, the TCRdb table keeps only in-frame clones and is missing some. The data contain under 200,000 clones, roughly nine tenths of them singletons. The J gene is TRBJ1-1, the V gene TRBV9; 7 bases line up with TRBD1. The sequence was obtained from an adult who received the MenACWY meningococcal vaccine as a control. Source: peripheral blood, taken 28 days after the second dose of the MenACWY control vaccine. The CDR3, as DNA: TGTGCCAGCAGCGCGGGACAGATGAACACTGAAGCTTTCTTT. Translating gives CASSAGQMNTEAFF.